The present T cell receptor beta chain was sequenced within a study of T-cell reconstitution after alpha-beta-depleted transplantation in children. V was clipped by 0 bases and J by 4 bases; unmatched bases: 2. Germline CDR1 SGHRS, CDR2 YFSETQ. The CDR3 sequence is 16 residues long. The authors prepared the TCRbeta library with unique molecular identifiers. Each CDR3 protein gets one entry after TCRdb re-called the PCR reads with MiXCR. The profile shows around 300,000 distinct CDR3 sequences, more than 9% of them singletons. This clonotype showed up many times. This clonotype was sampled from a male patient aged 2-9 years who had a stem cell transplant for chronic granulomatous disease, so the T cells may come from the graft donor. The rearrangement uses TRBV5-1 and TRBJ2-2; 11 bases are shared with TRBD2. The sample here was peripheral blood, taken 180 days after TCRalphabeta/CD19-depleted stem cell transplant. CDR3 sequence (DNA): TGCGCCAGCAGCTTGGTACTAGCGGGAGCCACCGGGGAGCTGTTTTTT. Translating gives CASSLVLAGATGELFF.